The clone carrying this T cell receptor beta chain was seen many times. These data are taken from a study of T cells in Graves' hyperthyroidism and ophthalmopathy. TCR beta CDR3 regions were amplified from RNA. The HTBI primer set served for first-round RT-PCR of the TCR CDR3. TCRdb reprocessed the multiplex PCR reads with MiXCR, giving one entry per CDR3 protein. The sample records 250,000 to 350,000 distinct CDR3 sequences, about 20% being singletons. The V and J ends lost 1 base and 4 bases respectively, with 11 bases between them. CDR1 is LGHDT, CDR2 YNNKEL, per germline (reference sequence). The CDR3 is 15 residues long.

The TCR originated in a man aged 25-45 years with Graves' ophthalmopathy. The chain combines TRBV3-1 with TRBJ1-5, with D unresolved. Sequences were obtained from blood. CDR3 coding DNA: TGTGCCAGCAGCCAAGGTATGGGAGGGAATCAGCCCCAGCATTTT. Translation gives CASSQGMGGNQPQHF.